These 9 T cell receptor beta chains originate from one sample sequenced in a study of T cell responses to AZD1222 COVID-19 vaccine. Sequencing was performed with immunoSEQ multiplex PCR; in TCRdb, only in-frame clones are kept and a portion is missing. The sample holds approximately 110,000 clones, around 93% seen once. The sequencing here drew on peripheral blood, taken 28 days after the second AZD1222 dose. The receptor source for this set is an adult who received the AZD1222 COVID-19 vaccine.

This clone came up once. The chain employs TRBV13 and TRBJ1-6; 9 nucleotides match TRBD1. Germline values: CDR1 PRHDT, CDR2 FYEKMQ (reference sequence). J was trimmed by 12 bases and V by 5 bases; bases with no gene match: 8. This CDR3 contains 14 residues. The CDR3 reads CASSLTTGGRPLHF. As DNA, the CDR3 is TGTGCCAGCAGCCTAACGACAGGGGGGAGACCCCTCCACTTT. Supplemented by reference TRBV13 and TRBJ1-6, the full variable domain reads AAGVIQSPRHLIKEKRETATLKCYPIPRHDTVYWYQQGPGQDPQFLISFYEKMQSDKGSIPDRFSAQQFSDYHSELNMSSLELGDSALYFCASSLTTGGRPLHFGNGTRLTVT.

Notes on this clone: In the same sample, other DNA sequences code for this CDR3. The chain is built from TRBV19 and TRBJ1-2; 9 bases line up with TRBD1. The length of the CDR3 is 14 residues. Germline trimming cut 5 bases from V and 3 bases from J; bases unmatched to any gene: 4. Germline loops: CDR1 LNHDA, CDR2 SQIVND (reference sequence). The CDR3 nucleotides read TGTGCCAGTAGTTCAGGACAGGGGTACTATGGCTACACCTTC. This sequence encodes CASSSGQGYYGYTF.

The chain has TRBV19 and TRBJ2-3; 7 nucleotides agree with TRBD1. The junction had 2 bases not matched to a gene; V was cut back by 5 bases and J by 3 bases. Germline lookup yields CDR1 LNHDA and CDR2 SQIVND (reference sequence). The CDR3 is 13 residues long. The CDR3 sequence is CASSSTGTDTQYF. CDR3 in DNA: TGTGCCAGTAGTTCGACAGGGACAGATACGCAGTATTTT.

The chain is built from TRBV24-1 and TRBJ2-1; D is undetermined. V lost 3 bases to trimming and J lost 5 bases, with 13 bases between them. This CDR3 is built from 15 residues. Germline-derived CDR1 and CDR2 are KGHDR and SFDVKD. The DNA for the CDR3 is TGTGCCACCAGTGATGATAAGGGATTAGACAATGAGCAGTTCTTC. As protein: CATSDDKGLDNEQFF.

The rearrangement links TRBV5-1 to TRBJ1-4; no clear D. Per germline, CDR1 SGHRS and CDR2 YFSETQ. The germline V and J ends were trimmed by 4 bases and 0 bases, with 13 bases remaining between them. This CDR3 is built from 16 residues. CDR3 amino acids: CASSPDPAATNEKLFF. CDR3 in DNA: TGCGCCAGCAGCCCGGATCCAGCGGCAACTAATGAAAAACTGTTTTTT.

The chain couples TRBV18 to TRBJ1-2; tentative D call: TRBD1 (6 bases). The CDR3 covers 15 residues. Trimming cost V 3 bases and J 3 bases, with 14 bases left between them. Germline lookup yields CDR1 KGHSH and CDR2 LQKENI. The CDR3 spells CASSPNLAGDYGYTF. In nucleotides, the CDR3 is TGTGCCAGCTCACCGAATCTCGCAGGGGACTATGGCTACACCTTC. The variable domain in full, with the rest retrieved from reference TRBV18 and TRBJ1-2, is NAGVMQNPRHLVRRRGQEARLRCSPMKGHSHVYWYRQLPEEGLKFMVYLQKENIIDESGMPKERFSAEFPKEGPSILRIQQVVRGDSAAYFCASSPNLAGDYGYTFGSGTRLTVV.

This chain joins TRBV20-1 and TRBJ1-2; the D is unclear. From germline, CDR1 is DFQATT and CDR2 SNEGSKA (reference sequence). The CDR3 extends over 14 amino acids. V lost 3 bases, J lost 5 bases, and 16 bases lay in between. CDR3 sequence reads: CSASIAAGQYGYTF. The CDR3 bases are TGCAGTGCTAGTATAGCGGCAGGCCAGTATGGCTACACCTTC.

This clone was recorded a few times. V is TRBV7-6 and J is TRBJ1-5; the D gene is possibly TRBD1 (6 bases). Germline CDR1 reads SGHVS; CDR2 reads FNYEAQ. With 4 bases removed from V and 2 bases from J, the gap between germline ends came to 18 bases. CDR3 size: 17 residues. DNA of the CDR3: TGTGCCAGCAGCTCAATGGGGGGAGGGGGACGCAATCAGCCCCAGCATTTT. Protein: CASSSMGGGGRNQPQHF.

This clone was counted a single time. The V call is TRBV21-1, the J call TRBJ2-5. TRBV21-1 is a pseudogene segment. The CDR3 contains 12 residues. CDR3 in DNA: TGTGCCAGCAGCAAAGGCCGAGAGACCCAGTACTTC. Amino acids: CASSKGRETQYF.